The following is a T cell receptor beta chain sequence with its context. Its antigen remains unknown. The CDR3 consists of 17 residues. From germline, CDR1 is LGHNA and CDR2 YNFKEQ. J gave up 0 bases and V 1 base, and 4 bases lay outside the gene matches. This record comes from a study of cytomegalovirus exposure and HLA in healthy donors. Study-wide points: Several of the most significant clusters were apparently associated with common viral pathogens in a later analysis. Investigators reported 164 TCR beta chains as tied to cytomegalovirus. It was shown in a later analysis that HLA-associated TCR beta chains were more clonally expanded than other, equally common chains. Later analysis identified 16,951 TCR beta sequences associated with HLA alleles, using a false discovery rate threshold of 0.05.

A multiplex PCR was run with 60 Vbeta primers and 13 Jbeta primers. The table came from immunoSEQ multiplex PCR; TCRdb's copy has only in-frame clones and leaves some out. The sample has approximately 140,000 clones; 61% are singletons. The sequenced sample was PBMCs. The chain carries TRBV4-2 and TRBJ2-3; 10 positions match TRBD2. The receptor's source is a male donor in good health and CMV-seronegative. The CDR3 coding sequence is TGTGCCAGCAGCCAAGGTAGCGGGGGGCAGAGCACAGATACGCAGTATTTT. Its protein product is CASSQGSGGQSTDTQYF.